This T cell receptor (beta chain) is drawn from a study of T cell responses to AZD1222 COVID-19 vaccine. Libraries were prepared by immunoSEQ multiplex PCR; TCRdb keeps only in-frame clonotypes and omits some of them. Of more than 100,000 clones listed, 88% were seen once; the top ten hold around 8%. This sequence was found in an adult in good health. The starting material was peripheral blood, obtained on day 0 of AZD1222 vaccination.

The CDR3 protein is CASSLGVDPRNEQFF. CDR3 bases: TGTGCCAGCAGCTTAGGTGTGGATCCCAGGAATGAGCAGTTCTTC. This chain links TRBV7-2 with TRBJ2-1; D not resolved. Germline V gives CDR1 SGHTA, CDR2 FQGNSA. This CDR3 spans 15 amino acids. V was pared by 1 base and J by 7 bases, with 14 bases between.